This T cell receptor (beta chain) was captured in a study of T cell responses to AZD1222 COVID-19 vaccine. This clone was seen a handful of times. Its antigen remains unidentified. Produced via immunoSEQ multiplex PCR; TCRdb's table is partial and in-frame only. Of roughly 80,000 clones in the sample, roughly nine tenths are singletons; the top ten hold 4% to 5%. Study results and limitations: Seropositive at baseline were only six AZD1222 recipients. It should be noted that donors were predominantly white British and more often female, and clonal diversity was possibly underestimated.

Germline V gene sequence: CDR1 MNHNS, CDR2 SASEGT. The CDR3 is 15 residues long. V shed 2 bases, J shed 7 bases, and the junction held 6 bases outside the gene matches. The chain combines TRBV6-1 with TRBJ1-2; 11 bases match TRBD1. The sequencing used peripheral blood, collected on day 0 of AZD1222 vaccination. This TCR came from an adult in good health. CDR3 DNA: TGTGCCAGCAGTGAACCGGGACAGGGGGAAAGTGGCTACACCTTC. Translation: CASSEPGQGESGYTF.